Many counts were recorded for the clone carrying this T cell receptor (beta chain). The sample belongs to a study of T cells in Graves' hyperthyroidism and ophthalmopathy. Amplified TCR beta CDR3 regions came from RNA transcripts. HTBI primers were the set used in a first-round RT-PCR of the TCR CDR3. TCRdb re-called the multiplex PCR reads through MiXCR, storing one row per CDR3 protein. The sample lists about 530,000 distinct CDR3 sequences, 15% to 20% occurring once. The CDR3 length is 17 residues. Germline assignment: CDR1 MDHEN and CDR2 SYDVKM. V was trimmed by 1 base and J by 4 bases, leaving 19 bases between them.

Sequencing was done on a sample of blood. The V gene is TRBV28, the J gene TRBJ1-1, with D maybe TRBD1 (5 bases). The clonotype comes from a woman aged 18-29 years with Graves' ophthalmopathy. As DNA, the CDR3 is TGTGCCAGCAGTTTATCCACCCGGGACGACAAGCGCACTGAAGCTTTCTTT. As protein: CASSLSTRDDKRTEAFF.